This TCR beta chain was obtained from a study of metastatic and nonmetastatic thyroid tumors. At the level of the study: Comparative analysis of repertoires was undertaken across blood and tumor or nodule tissue obtained from malignant and benign thyroid patients.

Study outcomes and limitations: Significantly greater TCR beta diversity was reportedly found in malignant thyroid tumors than in benign nodules (in blood and tumor).

Thyroid surgery had not been preceded by any treatment in any patient. In the original workflow: The study's classifier, a distant-metastasis tool for papillary thyroid cancer, was built using CDR3 differences across clinicopathological groups. TCRdb used MiXCR to call clones anew from the PCR reads. What appears here as the V and J calls and clone size reflects TCRdb's work, not the paper's. The sample consists of roughly 38,000 clones, 15% to 20% of them appearing once. Germline CDR1 and CDR2: MGHRA and YSYEKL. CDR3 length: 15 amino acids. J was trimmed by 0 bases and V by 1 base; bases with no gene match: 1. Only a few counts were recorded for this clone. Its specificity is not known.

The V gene is TRBV4-1, the J gene TRBJ2-5, with 8 bases identical to TRBD1. The sample consisted of blood. This receptor was taken from a female donor with papillary thyroid cancer or a benign thyroid nodule (not recorded which). Some clones in this sample may be carry-over from other donors' samples. CDR3 in DNA: TGCGCCAGCAGCCAAGGACAGGGGAACCAAGAGACCCAGTACTTC. Amino acids: CASSQGQGNQETQYF.